This T cell receptor (beta chain) was identified during a study of CD8+ T cells in alopecia areata. On the study more broadly: The percentage of affected scalp area served as the score of severity for treated patients.

V shed 0 bases and J shed 6 bases, with 10 bases lying between them. Looked up from germline, CDR1 is SQVTM and CDR2 is ANQGSEA. This CDR3 comprises 13 residues. Isolated RNA was reverse transcribed into cDNA used as the sequencing template. Using immunoSEQ multiplex PCR, the repertoire was profiled, and TCRdb retains in-frame clones only, with some absent. The profile shows roughly 220,000 clones, just over 65% of them singletons. Treatment reported: oral pan-JAK inhibitor, 5-10 mg twice daily. Turning to this clone: No antigen is known for it.

Study results and caveats: It was less clear whether patients shared TCRs than it was in mice, possibly because of HLA. On tofacitinib, scalp clonality and expanded CD8+ clones among top 100 fell significantly. Having just one nonresponder leaves the connection between baseline CD8+ expansion and response unresolved.

Here the sequenced sample was CD4+ T cells sorted from blood, taken at roughly week 45, from a patient treated with tofacitinib. The chain joins TRBV29-1 to TRBJ2-3; no clear D. The origin of this receptor is a human donor with alopecia areata. The DNA of the CDR3 is TGCAGCGTTGAAGAGGTGGTTGGGGATACGCAGTATTTT. Protein sequence: CSVEEVVGDTQYF.